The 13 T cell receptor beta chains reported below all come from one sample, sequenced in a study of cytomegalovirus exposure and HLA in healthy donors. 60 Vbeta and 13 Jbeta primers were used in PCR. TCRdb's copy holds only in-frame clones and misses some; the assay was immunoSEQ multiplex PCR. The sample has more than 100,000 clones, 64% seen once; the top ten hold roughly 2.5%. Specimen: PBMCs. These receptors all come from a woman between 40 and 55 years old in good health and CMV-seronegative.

For the CDR3, the DNA is TGTGCCATCAGTGAGAATCTAGCGGGGGGCGAGCAGTACTTC. Its protein is CAISENLAGGEQYF. This chain links TRBV10-3 with TRBJ2-7, with 11 bases that match TRBD2. Germline V lookup: CDR1 ENHRY, CDR2 SYGVKD. V dropped 2 bases and J dropped 6; count of bases not matched to a gene: 3. The length of the CDR3 is 14 residues.

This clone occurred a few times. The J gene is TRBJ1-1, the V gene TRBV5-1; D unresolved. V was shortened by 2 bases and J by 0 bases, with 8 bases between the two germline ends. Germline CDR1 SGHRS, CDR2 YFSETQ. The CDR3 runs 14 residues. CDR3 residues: CASSLEGMNTEAFF. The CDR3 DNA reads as TGCGCCAGCAGCTTAGAGGGAATGAACACTGAAGCTTTCTTT. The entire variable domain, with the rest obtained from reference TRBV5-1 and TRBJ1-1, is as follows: KAGVTQTPRYLIKTRGQQVTLSCSPISGHRSVSWYQQTPGQGLQFLFEYFSETQRNKGNFPGRFSGRQFSNSRSEMNVSTLELGDSALYLCASSLEGMNTEAFFGQGTRLTVV.

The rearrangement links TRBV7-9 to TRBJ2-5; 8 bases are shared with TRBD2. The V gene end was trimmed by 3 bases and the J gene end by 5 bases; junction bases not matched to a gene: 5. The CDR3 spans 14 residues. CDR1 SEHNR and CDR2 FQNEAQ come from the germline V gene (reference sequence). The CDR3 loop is CASSLTGGRETQYF. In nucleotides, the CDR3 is TGTGCCAGCAGCTTGACGGGGGGGCGGGAGACCCAGTACTTC.

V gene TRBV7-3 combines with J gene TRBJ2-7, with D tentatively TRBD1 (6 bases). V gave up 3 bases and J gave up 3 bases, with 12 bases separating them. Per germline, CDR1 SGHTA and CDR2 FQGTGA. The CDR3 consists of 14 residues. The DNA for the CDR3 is TGTGCCAGCAGCTTGTCCCCAGGGGACTACGAGCAGTACTTC. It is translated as CASSLSPGDYEQYF.

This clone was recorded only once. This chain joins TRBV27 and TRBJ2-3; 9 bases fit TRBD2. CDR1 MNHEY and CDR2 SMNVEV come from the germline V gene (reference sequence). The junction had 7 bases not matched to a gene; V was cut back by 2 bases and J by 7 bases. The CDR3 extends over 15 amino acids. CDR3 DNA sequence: TGTGCCAGCAGTTTACGGCGGGGGGGCCTATATACGCAGTATTTT. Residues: CASSLRRGGLYTQYF.

CDR3 DNA sequence: TGTGCCAGCTCGAAGGGGGCGACTAACTATGGCTACACCTTC. Translation gives CASSKGATNYGYTF. The genes are TRBV10-3 and TRBJ1-2; 7 nucleotides line up with TRBD1. Germline-derived CDR1 and CDR2 are ENHRY and SYGVKD. V shed 10 bases, J shed 0 bases, and the junction held 8 bases outside the gene matches. The CDR3 spans 14 residues.

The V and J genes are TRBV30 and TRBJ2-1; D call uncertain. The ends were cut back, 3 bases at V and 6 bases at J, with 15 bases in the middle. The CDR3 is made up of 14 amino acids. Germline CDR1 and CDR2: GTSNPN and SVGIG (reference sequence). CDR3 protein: CAWSGPIPGNEQFF. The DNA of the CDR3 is TGTGCCTGGAGCGGTCCTATTCCTGGCAATGAGCAGTTCTTC.

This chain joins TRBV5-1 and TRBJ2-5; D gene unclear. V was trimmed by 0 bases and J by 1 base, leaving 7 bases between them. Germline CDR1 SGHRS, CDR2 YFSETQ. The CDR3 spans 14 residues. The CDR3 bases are TGCGCCAGCAGCTTGGGGCAGTTCCAAGAGACCCAGTACTTC. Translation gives CASSLGQFQETQYF.

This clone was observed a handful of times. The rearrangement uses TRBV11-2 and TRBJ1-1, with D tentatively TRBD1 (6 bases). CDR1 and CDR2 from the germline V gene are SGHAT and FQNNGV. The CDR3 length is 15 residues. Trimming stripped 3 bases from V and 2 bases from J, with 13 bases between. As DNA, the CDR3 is TGTGCCAGCAGCTTGGAAGGGGGGGGAAACACTGAAGCTTTCTTT. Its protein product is CASSLEGGGNTEAFF.

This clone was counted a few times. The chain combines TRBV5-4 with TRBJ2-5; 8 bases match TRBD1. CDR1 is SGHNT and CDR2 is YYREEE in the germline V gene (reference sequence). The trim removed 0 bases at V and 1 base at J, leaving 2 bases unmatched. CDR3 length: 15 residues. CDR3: CASSLAQGVQETQYF. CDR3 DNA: TGTGCCAGCAGCTTGGCACAGGGGGTCCAAGAGACCCAGTACTTC.

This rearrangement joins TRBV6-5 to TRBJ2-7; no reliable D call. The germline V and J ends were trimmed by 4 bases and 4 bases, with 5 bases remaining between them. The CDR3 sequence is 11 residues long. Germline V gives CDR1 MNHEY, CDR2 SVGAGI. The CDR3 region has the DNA TGTGCCAGCAGTTCCTTTTACGAGCAGTACTTC. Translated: CASSSFYEQYF.

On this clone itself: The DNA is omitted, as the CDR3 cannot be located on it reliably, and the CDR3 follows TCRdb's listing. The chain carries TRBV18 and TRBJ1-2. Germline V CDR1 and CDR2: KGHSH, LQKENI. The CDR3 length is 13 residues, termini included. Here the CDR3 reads CASSPSVPGGYTF.

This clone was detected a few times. CDR3 protein: CASSFQFNTGELFF. In nucleotides, the CDR3 is TGTGCCAGCAGTTTTCAGTTCAACACCGGGGAGCTGTTTTTT. This chain links TRBV11-2 with TRBJ2-2; D is undetermined. This CDR3 has 14 amino acids. The germline V and J ends were trimmed by 6 bases and 2 bases, with 10 bases remaining between them. The germline V gene encodes CDR1 SGHAT and CDR2 FQNNGV.